This TCR beta chain was identified in a study of T cells after somatic rescue of genetic block. This table comes from immunoSEQ multiplex PCR, and its TCRdb copy is limited to in-frame clones, with some not included. Among more than 600 clones listed, roughly 40% were seen once. This clone turned up a few times. The sequencing sample was made of peripheral blood mononuclear cells (PBMCs). This receptor was obtained from a girl under three years old.

Here the CDR3 DNA reads TGTGCCAGCAGCCCACAGACTCAAGTAATCTACGAGCAGTACTTC. This gives the protein CASSPQTQVIYEQYF. This chain joins TRBV11-1 and TRBJ2-7; D is unresolved. The V end was cut by 5 bases, the J end by 3 bases, with 17 bases between. The CDR3 spans 15 residues. Germline CDR1 SGHAT, CDR2 FQDESV (reference sequence).